The 20 T cell receptor beta chains in this list originate from one sample, sequenced in a study of graft-versus-host responses after intestinal transplantation. Sequenced by immunoSEQ multiplex PCR; TCRdb stores in-frame clones only, minus some. The table lists more than 75,000 clones, approximately 90% of them singletons. These receptors lack a known antigen. Sequencing was performed on unstimulated CD4+ T cells sorted from spleen or lymph node cells, taken before transplant. Every receptor here comes from a human donor who was the organ donor for an intestinal transplant.

The V and J genes are TRBV28 and TRBJ1-2, with 7 bases that match TRBD1. CDR1 MDHEN and CDR2 SYDVKM come from the germline V gene. This CDR3 has 10 amino acids. The trim removed 8 bases at V and 13 bases at J, leaving 7 bases unmatched. CDR3 loop: CASGRTGGTF. Here the CDR3 DNA reads TGTGCCAGCGGCCGGACAGGCGGCACCTTC.

The gene calls are TRBV28 and TRBJ2-7, with 11 bases matching TRBD2. The ends lost 5 bases at V and 4 bases at J; junction bases unmatched: 13. The CDR3 runs 17 residues. CDR1 MDHEN and CDR2 SYDVKM come from the germline V gene. The CDR3 is CASSPSPGLAGFYEQYF. In DNA, the CDR3 is TGTGCCAGCAGTCCATCACCCGGACTAGCGGGTTTTTACGAGCAGTACTTC.

The chain uses TRBV4-1 and TRBJ2-6; TRBD1 matches at 7 bases. The ends lost 0 bases at V and 0 bases at J; junction bases unmatched: 5. Germline V gene data show CDR1 as MGHRA and CDR2 as YSYEKL. The CDR3 is made up of 18 amino acids. In DNA form, the CDR3 reads TGCGCCAGCAGCCAAGATCGGGGACAGCCCTCTGGGGCCAACGTCCTGACTTTC. This translates into CASSQDRGQPSGANVLTF.

In this sample, this clone turned up a few times. This chain joins TRBV6-5 and TRBJ1-2; possibly TRBD1 for D (5 bases). V shed 8 bases and J shed 3 bases, with 13 bases lying between them. Germline CDR1 and CDR2: MNHEY and SVGAGI. The CDR3 contains 13 residues. CDR3 sequence (DNA): TGTGCCAGCCAGGTCGGACACGACTATGGCTACACCTTC. This codes for CASQVGHDYGYTF.

V gene TRBV14 combines with J gene TRBJ1-1; 7 bases match TRBD1. V gave up 4 bases and J gave up 6 bases; unmatched junction bases: 14. The CDR3 loop spans 16 amino acids. From germline, CDR1 is SGHDN and CDR2 FVKESK. CDR3 in DNA: TGTGCCAGCAGCCGAGTCCCACAGACAGGGTATTCTGAAGCTTTCTTT. It encodes CASSRVPQTGYSEAFF.

This clone occurred once. This chain connects TRBV6-4 to TRBJ2-3; D possibly corresponds to TRBD1 (5 bases). From germline, CDR1 is MRHNA and CDR2 SNTAGT. CDR3 length: 13 residues. With 2 bases removed from V and 4 bases from J, the gap between germline ends came to 7 bases. The CDR3 coding sequence is TGTGCCAGCAGTGACCAGGGTTCAGATACGCAGTATTTT. This gives the protein CASSDQGSDTQYF.

J is TRBJ2-5 and V is TRBV5-1; 7 nucleotides match TRBD2. Germline values: CDR1 SGHRS, CDR2 YFSETQ. Unmatched junction bases numbered 6, after V lost 2 bases and J lost 5 bases. This CDR3 has 14 residues. In DNA, the CDR3 is TGCGCCAGCAGCTTAACGCCCGGGGGGGAGACCCAGTACTTC. This sequence encodes CASSLTPGGETQYF. The full variable domain, its missing parts supplied by reference TRBV5-1 and TRBJ2-5, is KAGVTQTPRYLIKTRGQQVTLSCSPISGHRSVSWYQQTPGQGLQFLFEYFSETQRNKGNFPGRFSGRQFSNSRSEMNVSTLELGDSALYLCASSLTPGGETQYFGPGTRLLVL.

The gene calls are TRBV29-1 and TRBJ1-5; no firm D call. The V gene's germline CDR1 is SQVTM and CDR2 ANQGSEA. V lost 3 bases and J 4 bases, leaving 10 bases between the germline ends. CDR3 size: 13 residues. The DNA of the CDR3 is TGCAGCGTTGAGCAAACAGTTAATCAGCCCCAGCATTTT. Its translation: CSVEQTVNQPQHF.

V gene TRBV6-1 combines with J gene TRBJ2-7; 8 nucleotides line up with TRBD1. This CDR3 is 11 amino acids long. V dropped 5 bases and J dropped 12; count of bases not matched to a gene: 6. Germline V gives CDR1 MNHNS, CDR2 SASEGT. The CDR3 region has the DNA TGTGCCAGCAGTCAGGGGGCGAGGCGGTACTTC. This translates into CASSQGARRYF.

The V and J genes are TRBV6-1 and TRBJ2-3; the match to TRBD1 covers 8 bases. Per the germline V gene, CDR1 is MNHNS and CDR2 is SASEGT. This CDR3 is built from 18 residues. The J segment lost 3 bases and the V segment lost 2 bases, leaving 13 bases of the junction unmatched. The CDR3, as DNA: TGTGCCAGCAGTGAATTCACGACCCCGGGACAGGAGACAGATACGCAGTATTTT. As protein: CASSEFTTPGQETDTQYF.

CDR3 residues: CAWSPQVSSLGYTF. The CDR3 region has the DNA TGTGCCTGGAGTCCCCAGGTGTCTTCACTCGGCTACACCTTC. The genes are TRBV30 and TRBJ1-2; D is ambiguous. The germline gives CDR1 GTSNPN, CDR2 SVGIG (reference sequence). The length of the CDR3 is 14 residues. Trimming cost V 2 bases and J 8 bases, with 18 bases left between them.

This clone appeared a few times. This chain joins TRBV2 and TRBJ2-7; possible D gene TRBD1, 6 bases. This CDR3 comprises 13 residues. V gave up 4 bases and J gave up 5 bases, with 12 bases separating them. CDR1 and CDR2 from the germline V gene are SNHLY and FYNNEI. CDR3 in amino acids: CASSGVRGNEQYF. CDR3 coding DNA: TGTGCCAGCAGTGGAGTCAGGGGTAACGAGCAGTACTTC.

The rearrangement uses TRBV30 and TRBJ1-4, with a tentative D call TRBD1 (6 bases). Germline-derived CDR1 and CDR2 are GTSNPN and SVGIG (reference sequence). Trimming shortened V by 0 bases and J by 4 bases, and 12 bases separated the two germline ends. The CDR3 extends over 15 amino acids. The CDR3 coding sequence is TGTGCCTGGAGTGTAGGCACAGGGTATAATGAAAAACTGTTTTTT. This gives the protein CAWSVGTGYNEKLFF.

The rearrangement links TRBV28 to TRBJ2-7; maybe TRBD2 (6 bases). The germline V gene encodes CDR1 MDHEN and CDR2 SYDVKM. Trimming shortened V by 5 bases and J by 2 bases, and 13 bases separated the two germline ends. There are 14 residues in the CDR3. The CDR3 nucleotides read TGTGCCAGCAGTCTCCGCGCTAGCGCCTACGAGCAGTACTTC. Its protein is CASSLRASAYEQYF.

This rearrangement joins TRBV10-3 to TRBJ1-5; D is unresolved. The CDR3 length is 13 residues. Germline CDR1 ENHRY, CDR2 SYGVKD. Between the trimmed V and J ends, which lost 11 bases and 5 bases, there was a span of 16 bases. In DNA form, the CDR3 reads TGTGCCTCCGCCCTAGTTTTTGATCAGCCCCAGCATTTT. It is translated as CASALVFDQPQHF.

Remarks on this clone: The same CDR3 also results from other DNA sequences found in this sample. The rearrangement uses TRBV5-1 and TRBJ1-1; D gene uncertain. CDR1 SGHRS and CDR2 YFSETQ come from the germline V gene. The CDR3 covers 13 residues. Deletions cut 0 bases from V and 2 bases from J, with 5 bases between. CDR3 sequence: CASSLVVNTEAFF. The CDR3 DNA follows: TGCGCCAGCAGCTTGGTAGTTAACACTGAAGCTTTCTTT.

About this clone: Other DNA sequences in the sample encode the same CDR3. This chain connects TRBV7-9 to TRBJ2-2; possibly TRBD1 for D (6 bases). V lost 3 bases to trimming and J lost 4 bases, with 12 bases between them. CDR1 and CDR2 (germline): SEHNR, FQNEAQ (reference sequence). The length of the CDR3 is 15 residues. The CDR3 sequence: CASSFGQRATGELFF. CDR3 DNA: TGTGCCAGCAGCTTCGGACAGAGAGCCACCGGGGAGCTGTTTTTT. Full variable domain (rest looked up from reference TRBV7-9 and TRBJ2-2): DTGVSQNPRHKITKRGQNVTFRCDPISEHNRLYWYRQTLGQGPEFLTYFQNEAQLEKSRLLSDRFSAERPKGSFSTLEIQRTEQGDSAMYLCASSFGQRATGELFFGEGSRLTVL.

The rearrangement links TRBV6-1 to TRBJ1-2, with D uncertain. Germline CDR1 and CDR2: MNHNS and SASEGT. V gave up 8 bases and J gave up 4 bases, with 20 bases separating them. The CDR3 runs to 15 residues. CDR3 residues: CASVTHQANSYGYTF. CDR3 DNA: TGTGCCAGCGTTACCCACCAGGCTAATTCCTATGGCTACACCTTC.

V gene TRBV19 combines with J gene TRBJ2-7; possible D gene TRBD1, 5 bases. Germline V gene data show CDR1 as LNHDA and CDR2 as SQIVND (reference sequence). There are 15 residues in the CDR3. Deletions cut 6 bases from V and 6 bases from J, with 21 bases between. The CDR3 nucleotides read TGTGCCAGTAGCCCCCTCTCAGGGATTATAGGCGAGCAGTACTTC. Protein: CASSPLSGIIGEQYF.

This rearrangement joins TRBV28 to TRBJ1-2; 7 nucleotides align to TRBD1. The germline CDR1 and CDR2 sequences are MDHEN and SYDVKM. V lost 3 bases and J lost 9; bases outside the gene matches: 13. CDR3 length equals 15 residues. Written as DNA, the CDR3 is TGTGCCAGCAGTTTTATGGGACAGTCGATTGACCGCTACACCTTC. It is translated as CASSFMGQSIDRYTF.